This T cell receptor beta chain appears in the sequencing data of a study of blood T cells in healthy people across ages. Looked up from germline, CDR1 is MNHNS and CDR2 is SASEGT. V was shortened by 2 bases and J by 1 base, with 12 bases between the two germline ends. This CDR3 is 15 amino acids long. With a J-beta primer mix and a sample-barcoded 5' primer, a second PCR ran about 7 to 12 cycles. Each cDNA molecule, via a template-switch adaptor with 12 random nucleotides, was tagged. TCRdb reprocessed the 5' RACE reads with MiXCR, giving one entry per CDR3 protein. The sample carries fewer than 950,000 distinct CDR3 sequences, around 36% recorded once. This clonotype has a count of ten or more.

This rearrangement joins TRBV6-1 to TRBJ2-7; D unresolved. This receptor was taken from a man in his late teens or twenties in good health. The sample consisted of blood. The CDR3 nucleotides are TGTGCCAGCAGTGAAAATCTGGGGAATTCCTACGAGCAGTACTTC. It specifies CASSENLGNSYEQYF.